The rows below give T cell receptor beta chains drawn from one sample of a study of CD8+ T cells in alopecia areata. Libraries were prepared by immunoSEQ multiplex PCR; TCRdb keeps only in-frame clonotypes and omits some of them. The sample yields about 180,000 clones, roughly half seen once. The sample was CD8+ T cells sorted from blood, taken around week 52, from a patient treated with tofacitinib. The origin of the receptors is a human donor with alopecia areata. Each CDR3 is given with its conserved first and last residue. Clone size is given for some rows only: seen once, a few or many times, or a class if the clone is expanded.

J,length,size,V,CDR3
TRBJ2-1,13,once,TRBV7-2,CASSLDPENEQFF
TRBJ1-5,17,few,TRBV19,CASSMRNRLYSNQPQHF
TRBJ1-2,14,many,TRBV27,CASSLNPGLSGYTF
TRBJ1-2,13,few,TRBV29-1,CSVEVGTGYGYTF
TRBJ2-1,14,.,TRBV19,CASHGKSSYNEQFF
TRBJ2-1,13,few,TRBV5-6,CASSLDLGQEQFF
TRBJ2-3,16,.,TRBV2,CASSQRLEGAADTQYF
TRBJ1-5,13,.,TRBV30,CAWSAGSNQPQHF
TRBJ2-7,15,few,TRBV5-1,CASSLAGESSYEQYF
TRBJ2-7,14,few,TRBV2,CASSDHGPQWEQYF
TRBJ1-5,14,.,TRBV18,CASSNRGQGQPQHF
TRBJ2-7,16,.,TRBV27,CASSLIGSAGAYEQYF
TRBJ1-3,15,.,TRBV18,CASSRDTRSGNTIYF
TRBJ2-7,17,few,TRBV7-2,CASTQQGGTSGAYEQYF
TRBJ1-2,13,few,TRBV30,CAWSVLGVDGYTF
TRBJ2-2,15,few,TRBV7-2,CASSVHIAGTGELFF
TRBJ1-1,14,.,TRBV18,CASSPLQGSLRAFF
TRBJ1-1,13,.,TRBV4-2,CASRAGVGTEAFF